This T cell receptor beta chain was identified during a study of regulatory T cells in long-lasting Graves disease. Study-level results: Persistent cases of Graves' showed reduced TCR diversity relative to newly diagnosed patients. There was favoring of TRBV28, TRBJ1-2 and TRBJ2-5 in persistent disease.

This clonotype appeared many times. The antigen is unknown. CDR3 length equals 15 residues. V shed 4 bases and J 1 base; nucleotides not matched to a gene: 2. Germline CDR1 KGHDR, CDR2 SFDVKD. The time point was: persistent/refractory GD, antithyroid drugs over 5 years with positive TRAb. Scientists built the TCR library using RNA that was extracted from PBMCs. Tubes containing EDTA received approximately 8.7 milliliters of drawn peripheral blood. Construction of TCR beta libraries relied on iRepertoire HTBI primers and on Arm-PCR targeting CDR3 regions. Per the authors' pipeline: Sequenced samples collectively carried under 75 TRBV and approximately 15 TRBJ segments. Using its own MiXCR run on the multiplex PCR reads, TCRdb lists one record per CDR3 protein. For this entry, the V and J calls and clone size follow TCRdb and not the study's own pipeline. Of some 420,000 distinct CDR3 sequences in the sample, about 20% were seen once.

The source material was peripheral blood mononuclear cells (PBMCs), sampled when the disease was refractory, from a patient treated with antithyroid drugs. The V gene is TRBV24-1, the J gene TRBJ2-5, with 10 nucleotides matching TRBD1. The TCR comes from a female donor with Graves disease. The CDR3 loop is CATSERTGGQETQYF. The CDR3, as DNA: TGTGCCACCAGTGAACGGACAGGGGGCCAAGAGACCCAGTACTTC.